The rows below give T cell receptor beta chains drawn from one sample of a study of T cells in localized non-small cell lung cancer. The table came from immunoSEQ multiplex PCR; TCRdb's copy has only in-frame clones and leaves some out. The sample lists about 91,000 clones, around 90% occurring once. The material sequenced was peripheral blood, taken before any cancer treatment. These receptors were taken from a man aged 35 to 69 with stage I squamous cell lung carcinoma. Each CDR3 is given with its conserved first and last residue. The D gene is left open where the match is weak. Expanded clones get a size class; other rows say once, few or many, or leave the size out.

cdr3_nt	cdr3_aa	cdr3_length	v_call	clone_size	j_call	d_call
TGCGCCAGCAGCCGGGACTATGCCCGCTACAATGAGCAGTTCTTC	CASSRDYARYNEQFF	15	TRBV5-1	NA	TRBJ2-1	TRBD2
TGTGCCATCAGTGGGGACAGGGAATTAACTAATGAAAAACTGTTTTTT	CAISGDRELTNEKLFF	16	TRBV10-3	NA	TRBJ1-4	TRBD1
TGTGCCAGCTCACCACTTCCCGGCGGGACAGGGGATAACTATGGCTACACCTTC	CASSPLPGGTGDNYGYTF	18	TRBV18	NA	TRBJ1-2	TRBD1
TGTGCCAGCAGTTCACGACAGGGAAGGTCCTATAATTCACCCCTCCACTTT	CASSSRQGRSYNSPLHF	17	TRBV27	NA	TRBJ1-6	TRBD1
TGCGCCAGCAGCCAATCTAGCCGATCCTACGAGCAGTACTTC	CASSQSSRSYEQYF	14	TRBV4-3	once	TRBJ2-7	NA
TGTGCCAGCAGTTCACGACGGGGAGAAGCTTTCTTT	CASSSRRGEAFF	12	TRBV28	NA	TRBJ1-1	NA
TGTGCCAGCAGCTTAGGTCCGTCTAGCACAGATACGCAGTATTTT	CASSLGPSSTDTQYF	15	TRBV11-3	NA	TRBJ2-3	NA
TGCGCCAGCAGCTTATTCCTGGGGACAGATACGCAGTATTTT	CASSLFLGTDTQYF	14	TRBV5-1	NA	TRBJ2-3	NA
TGTGCCAGCAGCATGGGACAGGGTTACCACGAGCAGTACTTC	CASSMGQGYHEQYF	14	TRBV4-2	NA	TRBJ2-7	TRBD1
TGTGCCAGCAGTTCCCAAGCGAACTATGGCTACACCTTC	CASSSQANYGYTF	13	TRBV6-6	NA	TRBJ1-2	NA
TGTGCCGGCCAGACAGGGTGGCCAAACTATGGCTACACCTTC	CAGQTGWPNYGYTF	14	TRBV30	NA	TRBJ1-2	TRBD1
TGTGCCAGCACCCTTGTAGCTATTCAGCCCCAGCATTTT	CASTLVAIQPQHF	13	TRBV6-1	NA	TRBJ1-5	NA
TGTGCCAGCAGTTACTCGGCAGGGTATGACACTGAAGCTTTCTTT	CASSYSAGYDTEAFF	15	TRBV6-5	NA	TRBJ1-1	NA
TGCGCCAGCACACCGGGACAGGGGCGGTATGGCTACACCTTC	CASTPGQGRYGYTF	14	TRBV5-1	NA	TRBJ1-2	TRBD1
TGTGCCAGCAGCCTCCGGACAGGGAGGATTGGGGAGCCCCAGCATTTT	CASSLRTGRIGEPQHF	16	TRBV4-2	NA	TRBJ1-5	TRBD1
TGTGCCAGCAGTAACTTCTACGAGCAGTACTTC	CASSNFYEQYF	11	TRBV7-9	once	TRBJ2-7	NA
TGTGCCAGCAGCTTGGGAGGGGGCGACACTGAAGCTTTCTTT	CASSLGGGDTEAFF	14	TRBV5-4	once	TRBJ1-1	TRBD1
TGTGCCAGCAGCCCCCCTCAGACAATCTCCTACAATGAGCAGTTCTTC	CASSPPQTISYNEQFF	16	TRBV7-9	NA	TRBJ2-1	NA
TGTGCCAGCAGTTCCTCCGGGACAGGCACCTCACCCCTCCACTTT	CASSSSGTGTSPLHF	15	TRBV6-5	NA	TRBJ1-6	TRBD1
TGCGCCAGCAGCTTGGCAGCGAACACCGGGGAGCTGTTTTTT	CASSLAANTGELFF	14	TRBV5-1	NA	TRBJ2-2	NA
TGTGCCAGCAGCGTAGCGCAGGGGAAAACCGAGCAGTACTTC	CASSVAQGKTEQYF	14	TRBV9	NA	TRBJ2-7	NA
TGTGCCAGCAGCCGACAGGGGGATTCACCCCTCCACTTT	CASSRQGDSPLHF	13	TRBV6-5	NA	TRBJ1-6	TRBD1
TGTGCCAGCAGTCTCACCGGGACAGTAGATAATTCACCCCTCCACTTT	CASSLTGTVDNSPLHF	16	TRBV27	NA	TRBJ1-6	TRBD1
TGTGCCAGCAGCTTAGAGGGGAAAGCCAATGAAAAACTGTTTTTT	CASSLEGKANEKLFF	15	TRBV28	NA	TRBJ1-4	NA
TGTGCCAGCAGCCTCTCCCGGACAGGGGAAAGGGACACCATATATTTT	CASSLSRTGERDTIYF	16	TRBV7-2	NA	TRBJ1-3	TRBD1
TGTGCCAGCAGCTTAGCGCTATGGGAGCAAGAGACCCAGTACTTC	CASSLALWEQETQYF	15	TRBV7-9	NA	TRBJ2-5	NA
TGCGCCAGCAGCCAAGATTGGGACCAGGAGGGTGAAAAACTGTTTTTT	CASSQDWDQEGEKLFF	16	TRBV4-3	NA	TRBJ1-4	NA
TGCGCCAGCAGCTTGGGCAGCCTGTACAATGAGCAGTTCTTC	CASSLGSLYNEQFF	14	TRBV5-1	NA	TRBJ2-1	NA
TGTGCCAGCGGTACCGGGACACAAAAACCCAGGGAGACCCAGTACTTC	CASGTGTQKPRETQYF	16	TRBV28	NA	TRBJ2-5	NA
TGTGCCAGCAGTTACTCAACCGGCTCTGGGGCCAACGTCCTGACTTTC	CASSYSTGSGANVLTF	16	TRBV6-6	NA	TRBJ2-6	NA
TGTGCCTGGGTCACAGGGGATGTCGTCTATGGCTACACCTTC	CAWVTGDVVYGYTF	14	TRBV30	few	TRBJ1-2	TRBD1
TGTGCCAGCAGCCGCCGGACAGTGCTCGGGGGGAATTCACCCCTCCACTTT	CASSRRTVLGGNSPLHF	17	TRBV28	NA	TRBJ1-6	NA
TGTGCCAGTAGTTCCTTTAGGGGTACGCAGTATTTT	CASSSFRGTQYF	12	TRBV19	NA	TRBJ2-3	NA
TGTGCCAGCAGCGTAGATGGGGGCGTAAGCTCCTATAATTCACCCCTCCACTTT	CASSVDGGVSSYNSPLHF	18	TRBV9	NA	TRBJ1-6	NA
TGCGCCAGCAGCTTTTCCCTGACAGGGGGTAATGAAAAACTGTTTTTT	CASSFSLTGGNEKLFF	16	TRBV5-1	NA	TRBJ1-4	TRBD1
TGCAGCGTTGAACGGGGCAGGAATCAAGAGACCCAGTACTTC	CSVERGRNQETQYF	14	TRBV29-1	few	TRBJ2-5	NA
TGCGCCAGCAGCCCGACAGGGGCCATCACTGAAGCTTTCTTT	CASSPTGAITEAFF	14	TRBV5-1	NA	TRBJ1-1	TRBD1
TGCGCCAGCGGCAGGGACAGGATGGGCACTGAAGCTTTCTTT	CASGRDRMGTEAFF	14	TRBV5-1	NA	TRBJ1-1	TRBD1
TGTGCCAGCAGTTTAACTAGCGGGGACCCCACAGATACGCAGTATTTT	CASSLTSGDPTDTQYF	16	TRBV28	NA	TRBJ2-3	TRBD2
TGTGCCAGCAGCCCCCAAGGACGGGGGGAAAAACTGTTTTTT	CASSPQGRGEKLFF	14	TRBV9	NA	TRBJ1-4	NA
TGTGCCAGCAGCCAAGACCCACAGGGGGCAGGGAGGTACTTC	CASSQDPQGAGRYF	14	TRBV7-2	NA	TRBJ2-7	TRBD1
TGCAGCGTTGCCCGACCGGAAACCAAAAACATTCAGTACTTC	CSVARPETKNIQYF	14	TRBV29-1	NA	TRBJ2-4	NA
TGTGCCAGCAGTTTATCGGGGGACAGAGGCTACACCTTC	CASSLSGDRGYTF	13	TRBV27	NA	TRBJ1-2	TRBD1
TGTGCCAGCAGTTCGGATAACCAAGAGACCCAGTACTTC	CASSSDNQETQYF	13	TRBV28	NA	TRBJ2-5	NA
TGTGCCAGCAGTTCTTCAGGGGAGGTGACCACTGAAGCTTTCTTT	CASSSSGEVTTEAFF	15	TRBV25-1	NA	TRBJ1-1	NA
TGTGCCACCAGCAGAGATTGGGGGCAAGGTTCACCCCTCCACTTT	CATSRDWGQGSPLHF	15	TRBV15	NA	TRBJ1-6	NA
TGTGCCAGCTCACCACAGGGGAGGAACACTGAAGCTTTCTTT	CASSPQGRNTEAFF	14	TRBV18	NA	TRBJ1-1	NA
TGTGCCAGCAGCGTTCAGGACAGCACTGAAGCTTTCTTT	CASSVQDSTEAFF	13	TRBV9	few	TRBJ1-1	NA
TGTGCCAGCAGTCTCATCACCGAGCAGTACTTC	CASSLITEQYF	11	TRBV7-2	once	TRBJ2-7	NA